This TCR beta chain was sequenced during a study of human T cells and chemical hapten exposure. MiXCR was run by TCRdb on the RACE reads, yielding one entry per CDR3 protein. Among 82,000 or so distinct CDR3 sequences listed, over 10% were seen once. The germline V gene encodes CDR1 KGHSH and CDR2 LQKENI. After removal of 3 bases from V and 0 bases from J, the junction contained 2 bases not matched to a gene. The CDR3 runs to 15 residues. In this sample, this clonotype turned up many times. Documented time point: patch test 3, about 24 weeks after DPC sensitization. The treatment denotes: therapeutic diphenylcyclopropenone sensitization with weekly scalp DPC.

The specimen was whole blood, collected in connection with sensitization to the hapten diphenylcyclopropenone (DPC). V usage is TRBV18 and J usage is TRBJ1-5, with 7 bases fitting TRBD1. This TCR derives from a woman aged 50 to 60 with alopecia areata. Some clones in this sample may be carry-over from other donors' samples. CDR3 loop: CASSPTGNSNQPQHF. The CDR3 DNA reads TGTGCCAGCTCACCGACAGGGAATAGCAATCAGCCCCAGCATTTT.